This T cell receptor beta chain was observed in a study of shared clonotypes between healthy human individuals. Per germline, CDR1 MNHEY and CDR2 SVGAGI. The V end was cut by 5 bases, the J end by 8 bases, with 15 bases between. CDR3 length: 13 amino acids. When replicate PCRs were run on sorted subsets, they used around 200 ng DNA, some 33,000 T cell genomes. Clones were read by immunoSEQ multiplex PCR, and TCRdb kept only the in-frame ones, dropping some. The sample has about 770,000 clones; just under 75% are singletons. It was into CD45RA+ naive and CD45RA-negative memory subsets that the CD4+ cells were split.

The sequence derives from a woman younger than 45 in good health. Sequencing was done on a sample of memory CD4+ T cells sorted from blood. Documented subset: CD45RA-negative fraction. V gene TRBV6-5 combines with J gene TRBJ1-2, with D perhaps matching TRBD1 (6 bases). CDR3 region: CASSETGTRGYTF. The DNA for the CDR3 is TGTGCCAGCAGTGAGACCGGGACACGCGGCTACACCTTC.